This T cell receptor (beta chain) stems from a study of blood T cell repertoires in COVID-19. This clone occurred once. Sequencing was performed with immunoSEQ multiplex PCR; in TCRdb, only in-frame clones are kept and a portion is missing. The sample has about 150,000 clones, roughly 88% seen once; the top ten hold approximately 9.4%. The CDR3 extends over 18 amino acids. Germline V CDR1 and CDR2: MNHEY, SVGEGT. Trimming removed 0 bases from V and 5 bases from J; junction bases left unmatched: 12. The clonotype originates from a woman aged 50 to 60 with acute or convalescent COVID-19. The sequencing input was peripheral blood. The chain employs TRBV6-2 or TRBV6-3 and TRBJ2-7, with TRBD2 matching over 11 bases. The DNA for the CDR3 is TGTGCCAGCAGTTACTCGCTCCTAGCGGGAGGATATCAGGACGAGCAGTACTTC. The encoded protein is CASSYSLLAGGYQDEQYF.